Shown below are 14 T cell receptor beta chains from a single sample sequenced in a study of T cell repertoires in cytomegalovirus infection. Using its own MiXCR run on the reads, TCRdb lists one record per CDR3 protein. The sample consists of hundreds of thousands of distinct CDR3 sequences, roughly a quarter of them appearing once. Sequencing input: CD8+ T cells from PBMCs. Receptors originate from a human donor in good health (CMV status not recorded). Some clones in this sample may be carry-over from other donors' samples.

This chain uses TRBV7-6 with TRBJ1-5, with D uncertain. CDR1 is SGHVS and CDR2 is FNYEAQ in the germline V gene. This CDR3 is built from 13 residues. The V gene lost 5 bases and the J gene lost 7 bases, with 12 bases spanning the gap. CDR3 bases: TGTGCCAGCAGCCCTGGCGTCAGGCAGCCCCAGCATTTT. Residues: CASSPGVRQPQHF.

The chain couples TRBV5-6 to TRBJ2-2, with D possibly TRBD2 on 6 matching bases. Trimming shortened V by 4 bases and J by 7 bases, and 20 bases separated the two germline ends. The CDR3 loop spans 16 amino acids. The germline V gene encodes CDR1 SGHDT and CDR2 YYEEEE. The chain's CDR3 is CASSLRPGTLNGELFF. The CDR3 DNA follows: TGTGCCAGCAGCCTTCGTCCCGGGACTCTCAACGGGGAGCTGTTTTTT.

Here the CDR3 DNA reads TGTGCCAGCAGCCTGACCACAGTAACACAAGAGACCCAGTACTTC. Its protein product is CASSLTTVTQETQYF. J is TRBJ2-5 and V is TRBV7-6; D uncertain. Trimming took 5 bases from V and 2 from J, leaving 15 bases between them. CDR1 SGHVS and CDR2 FNYEAQ come from the germline V gene. The CDR3 runs to 15 residues.

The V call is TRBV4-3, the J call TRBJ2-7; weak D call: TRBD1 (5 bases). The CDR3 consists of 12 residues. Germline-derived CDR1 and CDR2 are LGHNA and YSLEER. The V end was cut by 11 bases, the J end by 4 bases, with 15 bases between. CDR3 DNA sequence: TGCGCCCGCCAGGACACCAAATACGAGCAGTACGTC. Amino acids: CARQDTKYEQYV.

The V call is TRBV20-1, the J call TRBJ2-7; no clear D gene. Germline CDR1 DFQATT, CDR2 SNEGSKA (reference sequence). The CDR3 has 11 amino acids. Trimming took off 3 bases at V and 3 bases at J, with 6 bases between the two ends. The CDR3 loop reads CSARAGYEQYF. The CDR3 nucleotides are TGCAGTGCTAGGGCTGGCTACGAGCAGTACTTC.

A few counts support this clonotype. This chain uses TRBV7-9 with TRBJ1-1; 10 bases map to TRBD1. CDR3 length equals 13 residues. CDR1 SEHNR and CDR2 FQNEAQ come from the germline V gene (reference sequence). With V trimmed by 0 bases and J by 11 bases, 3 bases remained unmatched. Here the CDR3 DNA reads TGTGCCAGCAGCTTAGCGGGGACAGGGGATGCTTTCTTT. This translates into CASSLAGTGDAFF. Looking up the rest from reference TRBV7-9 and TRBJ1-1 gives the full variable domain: DTGVSQNPRHKITKRGQNVTFRCDPISEHNRLYWYRQTLGQGPEFLTYFQNEAQLEKSRLLSDRFSAERPKGSFSTLEIQRTEQGDSAMYLCASSLAGTGDAFFGQGTRLTVV.

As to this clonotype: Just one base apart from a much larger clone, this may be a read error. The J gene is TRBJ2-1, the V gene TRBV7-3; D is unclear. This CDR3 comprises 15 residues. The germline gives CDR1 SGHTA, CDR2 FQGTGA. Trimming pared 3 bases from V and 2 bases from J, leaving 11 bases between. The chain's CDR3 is CASSFTDNPYNEQFF. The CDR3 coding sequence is TGTGCCAGCAGCTTTACAGACAATCCCTACAATGAGCAGTTCTTC.

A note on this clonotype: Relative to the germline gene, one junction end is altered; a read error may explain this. The CDR3 DNA is TGTGCCAGCAGCTTAGTGGAACAAGCCTACAATGAGCAGATCTTC. As protein: CASSLVEQAYNEQIF. The chain uses TRBV7-2 and TRBJ2-1; D is undetermined. Germline V gene data show CDR1 as SGHTA and CDR2 as FQGNSA. CDR3 length: 15 amino acids.

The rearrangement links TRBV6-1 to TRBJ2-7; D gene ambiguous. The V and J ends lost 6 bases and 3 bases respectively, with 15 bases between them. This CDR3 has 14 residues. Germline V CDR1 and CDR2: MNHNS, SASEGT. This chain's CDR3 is CASRPDTVSYEQYV. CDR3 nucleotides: TGTGCCAGCAGACCAGACACCGTTAGCTACGAGCAGTACGTC.

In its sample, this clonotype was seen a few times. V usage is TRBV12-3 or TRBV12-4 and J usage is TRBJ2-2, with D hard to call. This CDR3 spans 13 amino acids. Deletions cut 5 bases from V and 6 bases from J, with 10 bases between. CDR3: CASSVGYAGELFF. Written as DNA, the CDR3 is TGTGCCAGCAGTGTGGGGTATGCCGGGGAGCTGTTTTTT.

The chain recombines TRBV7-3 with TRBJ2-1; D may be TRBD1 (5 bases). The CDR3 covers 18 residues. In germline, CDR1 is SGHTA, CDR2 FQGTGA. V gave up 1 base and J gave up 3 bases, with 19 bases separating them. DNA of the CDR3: TGTGCCAGCAGCTTAAATGGCAGGGAAGGATTGGGCTACAATGAGCAGTTCTTC. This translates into CASSLNGREGLGYNEQFF.

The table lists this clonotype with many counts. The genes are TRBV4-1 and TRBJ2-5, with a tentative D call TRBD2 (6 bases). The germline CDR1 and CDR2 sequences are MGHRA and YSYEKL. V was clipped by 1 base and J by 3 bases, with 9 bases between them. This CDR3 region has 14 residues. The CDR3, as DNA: TGCGCCAGCAGCCAAGGCTGGGGGGAAGAGACCCAGTACTTC. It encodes CASSQGWGEETQYF.

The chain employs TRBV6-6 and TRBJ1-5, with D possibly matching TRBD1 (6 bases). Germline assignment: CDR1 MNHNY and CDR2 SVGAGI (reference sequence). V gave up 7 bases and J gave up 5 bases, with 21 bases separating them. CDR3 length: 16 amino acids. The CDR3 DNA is TGTGCCAGCACCCTGGGTTGGAGGGGGGAATATCAGCCCCAGCATTTT. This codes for CASTLGWRGEYQPQHF.

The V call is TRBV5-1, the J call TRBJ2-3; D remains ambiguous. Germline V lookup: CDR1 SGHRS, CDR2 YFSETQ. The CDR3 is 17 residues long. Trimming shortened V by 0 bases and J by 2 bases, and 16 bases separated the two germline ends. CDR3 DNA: TGCGCCAGCAGCTTGGAAACCGGACCCCGGCTCACAGATACGCAGTATTTT. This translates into CASSLETGPRLTDTQYF.